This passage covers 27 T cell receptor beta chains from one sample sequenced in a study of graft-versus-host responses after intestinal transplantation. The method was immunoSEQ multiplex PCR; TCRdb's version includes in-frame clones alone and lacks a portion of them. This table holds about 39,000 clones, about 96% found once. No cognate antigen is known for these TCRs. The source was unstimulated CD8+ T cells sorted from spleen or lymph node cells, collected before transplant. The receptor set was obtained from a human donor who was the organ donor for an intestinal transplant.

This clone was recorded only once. The CDR3 is CASSQGAGATDTQYF. The CDR3 region has the DNA TGTGCCAGCAGTCAAGGAGCGGGGGCCACAGATACGCAGTATTTT. This chain joins TRBV7-9 and TRBJ2-3, with 8 bases identical to TRBD2. The CDR3 is made up of 15 amino acids. Germline loops: CDR1 SEHNR, CDR2 FQNEAQ (reference sequence). The V segment lost 6 bases and the J segment 2 bases; nucleotides outside the gene matches: 7.

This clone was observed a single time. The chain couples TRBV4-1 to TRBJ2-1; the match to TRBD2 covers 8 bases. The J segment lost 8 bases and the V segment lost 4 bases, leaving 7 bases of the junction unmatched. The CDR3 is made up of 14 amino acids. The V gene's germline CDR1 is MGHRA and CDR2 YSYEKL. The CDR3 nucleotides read TGCGCCAGCAGCCCCGGATTAGCGGGGTATGAGCAGTTCTTC. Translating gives CASSPGLAGYEQFF.

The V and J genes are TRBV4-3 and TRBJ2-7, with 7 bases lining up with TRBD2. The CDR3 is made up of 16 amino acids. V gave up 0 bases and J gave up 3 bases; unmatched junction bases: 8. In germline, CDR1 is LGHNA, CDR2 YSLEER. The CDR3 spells CASSQEVGGGFYEQYF. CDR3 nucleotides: TGCGCCAGCAGCCAAGAAGTGGGGGGGGGTTTCTACGAGCAGTACTTC.

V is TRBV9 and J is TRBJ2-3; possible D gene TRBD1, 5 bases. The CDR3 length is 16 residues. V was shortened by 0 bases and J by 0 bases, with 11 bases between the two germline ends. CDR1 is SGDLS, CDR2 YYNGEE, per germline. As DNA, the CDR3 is TGTGCCAGCAGCGTAGATGGGTACAGGAGCACAGATACGCAGTATTTT. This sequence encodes CASSVDGYRSTDTQYF.

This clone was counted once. The CDR3 sequence is CASSIGGGSYNEQFF. The CDR3, as DNA: TGTGCCAGTAGTATTGGGGGCGGCTCCTACAATGAGCAGTTCTTC. The chain links TRBV19 to TRBJ2-1; D might be TRBD1 (6 bases). The CDR3 has 15 amino acids. CDR1 is LNHDA and CDR2 is SQIVND in the germline V gene (reference sequence). Trimming removed 3 bases at V and 0 bases at J, with 9 bases between.

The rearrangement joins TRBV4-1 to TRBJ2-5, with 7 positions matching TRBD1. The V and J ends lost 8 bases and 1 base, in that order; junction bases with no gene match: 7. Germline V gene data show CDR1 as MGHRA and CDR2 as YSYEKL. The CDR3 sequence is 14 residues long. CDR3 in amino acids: CASQTEGAQETQYF. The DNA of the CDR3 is TGCGCCAGCCAGACCGAGGGGGCCCAAGAGACCCAGTACTTC.

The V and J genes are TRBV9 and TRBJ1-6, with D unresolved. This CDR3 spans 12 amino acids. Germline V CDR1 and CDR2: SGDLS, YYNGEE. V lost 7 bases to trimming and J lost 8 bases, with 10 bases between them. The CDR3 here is CASGEVDSPLHF. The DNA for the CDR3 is TGTGCCAGCGGGGAGGTAGATTCACCCCTCCACTTT.

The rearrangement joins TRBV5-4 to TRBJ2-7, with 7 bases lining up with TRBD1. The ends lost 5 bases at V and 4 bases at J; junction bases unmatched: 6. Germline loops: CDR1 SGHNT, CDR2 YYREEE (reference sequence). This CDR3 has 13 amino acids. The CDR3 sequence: CASSSGGAYEQYF. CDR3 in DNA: TGTGCCAGCAGTTCAGGGGGTGCGTACGAGCAGTACTTC.

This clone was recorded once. CDR3: CASTPGGPDRPQHF. In DNA, the CDR3 is TGTGCCAGCACCCCTGGGGGCCCGGATAGACCCCAGCATTTT. V usage is TRBV28 and J usage is TRBJ1-5; a weak D match, TRBD1 (6 bases). Germline V gives CDR1 MDHEN, CDR2 SYDVKM. The V end was cut by 7 bases, the J end by 10 bases, with 20 bases between. CDR3 length: 14 amino acids.

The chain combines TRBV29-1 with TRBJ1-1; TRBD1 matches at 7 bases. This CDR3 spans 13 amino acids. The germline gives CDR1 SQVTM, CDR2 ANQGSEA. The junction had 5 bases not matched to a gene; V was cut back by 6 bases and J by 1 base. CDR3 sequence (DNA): TGCAGCGTGTTACAGGGGACGAACACTGAAGCTTTCTTT. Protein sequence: CSVLQGTNTEAFF.

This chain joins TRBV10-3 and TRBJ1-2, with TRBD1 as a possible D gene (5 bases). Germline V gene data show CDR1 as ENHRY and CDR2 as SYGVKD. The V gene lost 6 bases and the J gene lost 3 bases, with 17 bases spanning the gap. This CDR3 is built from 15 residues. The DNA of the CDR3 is TGTGCCATCAGCGCCCCGACAGTAGACTACTATGGCTACACCTTC. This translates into CAISAPTVDYYGYTF.

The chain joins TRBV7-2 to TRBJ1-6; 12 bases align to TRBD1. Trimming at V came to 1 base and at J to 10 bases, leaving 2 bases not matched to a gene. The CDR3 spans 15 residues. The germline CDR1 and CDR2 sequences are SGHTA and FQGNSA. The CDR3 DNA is TGTGCCAGCAGCTTAGACGGGACAGGGGGCTCACCCCTCCACTTT. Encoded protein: CASSLDGTGGSPLHF.

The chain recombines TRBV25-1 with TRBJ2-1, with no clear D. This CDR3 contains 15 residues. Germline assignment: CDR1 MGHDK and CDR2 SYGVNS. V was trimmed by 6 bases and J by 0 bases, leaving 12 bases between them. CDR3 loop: CASSQDSDSYNEQFF. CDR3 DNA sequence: TGTGCCAGCAGCCAAGACTCGGACTCCTACAATGAGCAGTTCTTC. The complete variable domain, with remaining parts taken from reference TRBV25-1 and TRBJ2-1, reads EADIYQTPRYLVIGTGKKITLECSQTMGHDKMYWYQQDPGMELHLIHYSYGVNSTEKGDLSSESTVSRIRTEHFPLTLESARPSHTSQYLCASSQDSDSYNEQFFGPGTRLTVL.

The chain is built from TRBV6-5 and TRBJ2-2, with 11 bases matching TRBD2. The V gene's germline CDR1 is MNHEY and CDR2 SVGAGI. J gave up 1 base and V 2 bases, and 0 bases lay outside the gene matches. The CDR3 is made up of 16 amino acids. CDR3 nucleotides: TGTGCCAGCAGTTACACTAGCGGGGGGAACACCGGGGAGCTGTTTTTT. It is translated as CASSYTSGGNTGELFF.

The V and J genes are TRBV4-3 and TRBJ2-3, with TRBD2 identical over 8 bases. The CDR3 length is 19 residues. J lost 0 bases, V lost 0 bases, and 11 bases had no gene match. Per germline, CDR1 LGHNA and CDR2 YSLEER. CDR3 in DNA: TGCGCCAGCAGCCAAGATCCACCTACCGGGGGGGCTAGCACAGATACGCAGTATTTT. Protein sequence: CASSQDPPTGGASTDTQYF.

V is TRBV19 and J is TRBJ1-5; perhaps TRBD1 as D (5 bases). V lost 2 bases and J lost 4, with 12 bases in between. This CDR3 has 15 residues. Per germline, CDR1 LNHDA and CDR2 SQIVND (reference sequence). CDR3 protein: CASSIRGEGNQPQHF. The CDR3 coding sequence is TGTGCCAGTAGTATAAGGGGTGAGGGAAATCAGCCCCAGCATTTT.

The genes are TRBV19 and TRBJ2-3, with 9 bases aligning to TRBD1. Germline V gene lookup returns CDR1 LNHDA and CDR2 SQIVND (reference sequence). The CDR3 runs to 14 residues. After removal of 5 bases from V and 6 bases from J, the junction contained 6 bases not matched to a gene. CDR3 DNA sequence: TGTGCCAGTAGTCCTACAGGGGGCATGGATACGCAGTATTTT. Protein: CASSPTGGMDTQYF.

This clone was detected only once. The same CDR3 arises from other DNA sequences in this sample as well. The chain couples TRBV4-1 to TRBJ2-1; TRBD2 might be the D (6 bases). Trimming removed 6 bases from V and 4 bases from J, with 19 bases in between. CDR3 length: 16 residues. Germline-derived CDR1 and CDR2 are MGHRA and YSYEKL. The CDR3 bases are TGCGCCAGCAGAGAGGTTGGCGGGAAACCTTACAATGAGCAGTTCTTC. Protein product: CASREVGGKPYNEQFF.

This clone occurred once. In DNA, the CDR3 is TGCGCCAGCAGCCAAGATTACGGGGGGAACACCGGGGAGCTGTTTTTT. Amino acid sequence: CASSQDYGGNTGELFF. This chain connects TRBV4-3 to TRBJ2-2; D perhaps matches TRBD2 (6 bases). Germline lookup yields CDR1 LGHNA and CDR2 YSLEER. This CDR3 contains 16 residues. Trimming took off 0 bases at V and 1 base at J, with 9 bases between the two ends.

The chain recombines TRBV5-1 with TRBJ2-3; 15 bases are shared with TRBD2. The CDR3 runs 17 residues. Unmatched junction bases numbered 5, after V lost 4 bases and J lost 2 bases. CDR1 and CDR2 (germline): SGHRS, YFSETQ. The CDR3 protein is CASSVGTSGGPTDTQYF. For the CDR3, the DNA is TGCGCCAGCAGCGTCGGGACTAGCGGGGGGCCCACAGATACGCAGTATTTT.

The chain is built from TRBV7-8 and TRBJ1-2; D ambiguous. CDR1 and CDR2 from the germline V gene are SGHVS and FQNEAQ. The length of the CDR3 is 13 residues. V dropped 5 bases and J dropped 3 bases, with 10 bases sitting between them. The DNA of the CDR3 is TGTGCCAGCAGCCCCGACCGCTACTATGGCTACACCTTC. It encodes CASSPDRYYGYTF.

The CDR3 is CASSVLKRQYGYTF. CDR3 nucleotide sequence: TGTGCCAGCAGCGTACTCAAGCGACAGTATGGCTACACCTTC. The chain is built from TRBV7-8 and TRBJ1-2; D may be TRBD1 (5 bases). V shed 5 bases and J shed 5 bases, with 15 bases lying between them. CDR3 size: 14 residues. In germline, CDR1 is SGHVS, CDR2 FQNEAQ. The full variable domain, in which reference TRBV7-8 and TRBJ1-2 provide the parts outside the CDR3, is GAGVSQSPRYKVAKRGQDVALRCDPISGHVSLFWYQQALGQGPEFLTYFQNEAQLDKSGLPSDRFFAERPEGSVSTLKIQRTQQEDSAVYLCASSVLKRQYGYTFGSGTRLTVV.

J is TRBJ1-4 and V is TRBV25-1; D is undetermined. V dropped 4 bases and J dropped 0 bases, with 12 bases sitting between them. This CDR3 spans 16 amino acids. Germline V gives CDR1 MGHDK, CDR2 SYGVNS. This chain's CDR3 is CASSALRSATNEKLFF. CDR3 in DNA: TGTGCCAGCAGTGCCCTTAGGTCTGCAACTAATGAAAAACTGTTTTTT.

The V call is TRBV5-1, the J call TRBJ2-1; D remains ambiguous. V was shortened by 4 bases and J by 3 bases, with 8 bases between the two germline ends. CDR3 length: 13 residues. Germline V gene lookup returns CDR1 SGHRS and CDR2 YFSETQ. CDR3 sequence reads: CASSPDLYNEQFF. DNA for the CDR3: TGCGCCAGCAGCCCCGACCTCTACAATGAGCAGTTCTTC.

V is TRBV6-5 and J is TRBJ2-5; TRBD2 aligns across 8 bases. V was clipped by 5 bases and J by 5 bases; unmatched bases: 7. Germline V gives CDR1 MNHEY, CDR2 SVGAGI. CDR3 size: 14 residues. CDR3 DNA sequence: TGTGCCAGCAGTCTTAGCGGGGTGGGTGAGACCCAGTACTTC. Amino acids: CASSLSGVGETQYF.

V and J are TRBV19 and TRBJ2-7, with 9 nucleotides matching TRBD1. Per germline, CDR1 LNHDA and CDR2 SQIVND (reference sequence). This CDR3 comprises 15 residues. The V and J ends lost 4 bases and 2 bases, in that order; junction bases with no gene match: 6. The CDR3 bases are TGTGCCAGTAGTACCTCCGGGACAGGGCCCTACGAGCAGTACTTC. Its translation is CASSTSGTGPYEQYF.

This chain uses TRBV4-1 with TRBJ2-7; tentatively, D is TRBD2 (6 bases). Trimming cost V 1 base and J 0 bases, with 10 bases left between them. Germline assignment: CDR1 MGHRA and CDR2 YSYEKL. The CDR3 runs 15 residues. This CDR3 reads CASSQALTSSYEQYF. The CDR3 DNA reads TGCGCCAGCAGCCAAGCTTTGACTAGCTCCTACGAGCAGTACTTC.